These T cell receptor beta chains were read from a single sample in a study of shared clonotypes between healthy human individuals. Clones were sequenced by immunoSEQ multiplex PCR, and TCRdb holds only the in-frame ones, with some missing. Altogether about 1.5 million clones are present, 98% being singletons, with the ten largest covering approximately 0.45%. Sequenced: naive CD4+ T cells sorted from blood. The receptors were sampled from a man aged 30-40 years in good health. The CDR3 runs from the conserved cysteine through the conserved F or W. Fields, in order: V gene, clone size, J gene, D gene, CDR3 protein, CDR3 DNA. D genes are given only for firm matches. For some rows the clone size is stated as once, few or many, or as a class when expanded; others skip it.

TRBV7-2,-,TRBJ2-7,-,CASSTNRAWSSYEQYF,TGTGCCAGCAGCACTAACAGGGCCTGGTCCTCCTACGAGCAGTACTTC
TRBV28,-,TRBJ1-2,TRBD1,CASSPMGGSTGGGYTF,TGTGCCAGCAGTCCCATGGGAGGGTCGACAGGGGGCGGCTACACCTTC
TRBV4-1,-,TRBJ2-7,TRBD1,CASSQRTGTGGGYEQYF,TGCGCCAGCAGCCAAAGAACAGGGACAGGGGGCGGCTACGAGCAGTACTTC
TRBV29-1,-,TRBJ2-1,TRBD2,CSVGPTSGSFQSYNEQFF,TGCAGCGTTGGCCCGACTAGCGGGAGCTTTCAAAGCTACAATGAGCAGTTCTTC
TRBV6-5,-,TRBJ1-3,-,CASESSGNTIYF,TGTGCCAGCGAGAGCTCTGGAAACACCATATATTTT
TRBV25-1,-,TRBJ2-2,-,CASRRGGPGELFF,TGTGCCAGCAGAAGGGGTGGGCCCGGGGAGCTGTTTTTT
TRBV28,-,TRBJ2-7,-,CASRSPGPRSYEQYF,TGTGCCAGCAGGAGCCCTGGACCTCGCTCCTACGAGCAGTACTTC
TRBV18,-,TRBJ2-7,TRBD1,CASSQFGQAYSYEQYF,TGTGCCAGCTCACAATTCGGACAGGCATACTCCTACGAGCAGTACTTC
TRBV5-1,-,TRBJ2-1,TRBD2,CASSLDIAGGYNEQFF,TGCGCCAGCAGCTTGGATATAGCGGGAGGGTACAATGAGCAGTTCTTC
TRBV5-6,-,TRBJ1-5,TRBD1,CASSGGQGGRGPQHF,TGTGCCAGCAGCGGGGGACAGGGTGGGAGAGGGCCCCAGCATTTT
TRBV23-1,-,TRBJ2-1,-,CASSQPCRDFLYNEQFF,TGCGCCAGCAGTCAGCCGTGTCGGGACTTCCTCTACAATGAGCAGTTCTTC
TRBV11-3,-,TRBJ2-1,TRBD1,CASSHGRDREKDEQFF,TGTGCCAGCAGCCATGGTCGGGACAGGGAAAAGGATGAGCAGTTCTTC
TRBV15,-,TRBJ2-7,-,CATSRDQGAYEQYF,TGTGCCACCAGCAGAGATCAGGGAGCCTACGAGCAGTACTTC
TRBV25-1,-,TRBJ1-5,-,CASGGRGGQPQHF,TGTGCCAGCGGTGGCAGGGGTGGACAGCCCCAGCATTTT
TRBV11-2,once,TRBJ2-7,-,CASSLVPGIDEQYF,TGTGCCAGCAGCTTAGTGCCAGGGATAGACGAGCAGTACTTC
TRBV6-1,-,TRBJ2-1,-,CASSEVRGNEQFF,TGTGCCAGCAGTGAGGTCAGGGGTAATGAGCAGTTCTTC
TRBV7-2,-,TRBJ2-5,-,CASSPARGPEGTQYF,TGTGCCAGCAGCCCGGCCCGCGGGCCGGAAGGGACCCAGTACTTC
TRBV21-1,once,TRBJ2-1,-,CASSKVAHNSSGRADNEQFF,TGTGCCAGCAGCAAAGTGGCCCACAACTCCAGCGGGAGGGCCGACAATGAGCAGTTCTTC
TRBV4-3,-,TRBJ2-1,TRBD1,CASSQLGQGYYNEQFF,TGCGCCAGCAGCCAGTTGGGACAGGGATATTACAATGAGCAGTTCTTC
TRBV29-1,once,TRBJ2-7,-,CSVVISRESEQYF,TGCAGCGTTGTGATTAGCAGGGAGAGTGAGCAGTACTTC
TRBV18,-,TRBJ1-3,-,CASSPLRETGRNTIYF,TGTGCCAGCTCACCCTTAAGAGAGACAGGAAGAAACACCATATATTTT
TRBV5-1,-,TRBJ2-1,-,CASSLEGQNEQFF,TGCGCCAGCAGCTTGGAAGGCCAGAATGAGCAGTTCTTC
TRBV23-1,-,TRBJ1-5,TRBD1,CASSHGGQCRQPQHF,TGCGCCAGCAGTCACGGGGGACAGTGCAGGCAGCCCCAGCATTTT
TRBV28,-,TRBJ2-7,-,CASSLPGLINGEQYF,TGTGCCAGCAGCCTGCCGGGGCTTATCAATGGCGAGCAGTACTTC
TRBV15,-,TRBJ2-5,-,CATSLRRAATQYF,TGTGCCACCAGCCTACGGAGGGCTGCGACCCAGTACTTC
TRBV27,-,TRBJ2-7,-,CASSPTRGTGDEQYF,TGTGCCAGCAGTCCGACTCGCGGGACTGGCGACGAGCAGTACTTC
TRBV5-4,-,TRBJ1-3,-,CASEPPNNTIYF,TGTGCCAGCGAACCACCGAACAACACCATATATTTT
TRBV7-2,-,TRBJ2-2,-,CASSLGTDNTGELFF,TGTGCCAGCAGCTTAGGGACCGATAACACCGGGGAGCTGTTTTTT
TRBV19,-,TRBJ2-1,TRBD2,CASSIEGLAGVGQFF,TGTGCCAGTAGTATAGAAGGACTAGCGGGAGTAGGGCAGTTCTTC
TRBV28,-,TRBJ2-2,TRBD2,CASSHGGDTGELFF,TGTGCCAGCAGCCACGGGGGGGACACCGGGGAGCTGTTTTTT
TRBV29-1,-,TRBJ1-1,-,CSAPQGPSTEAFF,TGCAGCGCCCCACAGGGCCCGAGCACTGAAGCTTTCTTT
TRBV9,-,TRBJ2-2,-,CASSSHIMVSTGELFF,TGTGCCAGCAGCTCTCACATTATGGTTTCCACCGGGGAGCTGTTTTTT
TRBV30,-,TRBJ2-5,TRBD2,CAWSVSRTSGIAETQYF,TGTGCCTGGAGTGTGTCCCGGACTAGCGGGATCGCAGAGACCCAGTACTTC
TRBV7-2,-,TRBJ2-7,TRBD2,CASSFSGMDIYEQYF,TGTGCCAGCAGCTTTAGCGGGATGGACATCTACGAGCAGTACTTC
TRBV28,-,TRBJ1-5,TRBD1,CAIKRRGTGEFRNQPQHF,TGTGCCATCAAGAGACGCGGGACAGGGGAATTTCGGAATCAGCCCCAGCATTTT
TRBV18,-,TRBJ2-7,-,CASSPGSRTEQYF,TGTGCCAGCTCACCGGGTTCCCGGACCGAGCAGTACTTC
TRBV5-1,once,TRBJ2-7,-,CASSLDTTRTSGEQYF,TGCGCCAGCAGCTTGGATACTACTAGAACGAGCGGCGAGCAGTACTTC
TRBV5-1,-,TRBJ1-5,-,CASSSGDEINQPQHF,TGCGCCAGCAGCTCCGGGGACGAAATCAATCAGCCCCAGCATTTT
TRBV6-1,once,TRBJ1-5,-,CASSERGASQPQHF,TGTGCCAGCAGTGAAAGGGGGGCAAGTCAGCCCCAGCATTTT
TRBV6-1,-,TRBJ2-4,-,CASRDQGAKNIQYF,TGTGCCAGCAGGGACCAAGGTGCCAAAAACATTCAGTACTTC